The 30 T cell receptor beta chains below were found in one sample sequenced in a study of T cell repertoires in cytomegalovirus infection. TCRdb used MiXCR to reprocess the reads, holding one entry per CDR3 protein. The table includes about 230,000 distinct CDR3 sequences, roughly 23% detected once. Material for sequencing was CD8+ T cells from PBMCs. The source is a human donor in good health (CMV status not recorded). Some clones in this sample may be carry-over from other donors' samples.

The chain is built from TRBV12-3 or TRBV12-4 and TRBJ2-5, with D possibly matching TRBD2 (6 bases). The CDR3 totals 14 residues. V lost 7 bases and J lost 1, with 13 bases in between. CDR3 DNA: TGTGCCAGCACCCCACGGGAGTTCCAAGAGACCCAGTACTTC. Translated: CASTPREFQETQYF.

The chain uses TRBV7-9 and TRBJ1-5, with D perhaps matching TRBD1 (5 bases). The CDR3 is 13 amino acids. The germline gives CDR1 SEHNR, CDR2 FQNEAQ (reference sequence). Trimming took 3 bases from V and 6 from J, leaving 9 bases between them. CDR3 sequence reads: CASSLGVAQPQHF. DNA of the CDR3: TGTGCCAGCAGCTTGGGGGTGGCTCAGCCCCAGCATTTT.

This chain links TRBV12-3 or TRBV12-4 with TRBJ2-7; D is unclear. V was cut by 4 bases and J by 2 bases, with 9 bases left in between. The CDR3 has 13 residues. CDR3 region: CASSSRTPYEQYF. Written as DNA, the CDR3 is TGTGCCAGCAGTTCCCGGACCCCCTACGAGCAGTACTTC.

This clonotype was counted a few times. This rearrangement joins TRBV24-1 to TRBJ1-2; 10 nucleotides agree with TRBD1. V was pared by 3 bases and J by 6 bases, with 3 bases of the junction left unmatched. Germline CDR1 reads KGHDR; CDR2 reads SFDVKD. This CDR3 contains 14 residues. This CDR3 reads CATSDPDRGHGYTF. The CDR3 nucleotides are TGTGCCACCAGTGATCCAGACAGGGGGCATGGCTACACCTTC.

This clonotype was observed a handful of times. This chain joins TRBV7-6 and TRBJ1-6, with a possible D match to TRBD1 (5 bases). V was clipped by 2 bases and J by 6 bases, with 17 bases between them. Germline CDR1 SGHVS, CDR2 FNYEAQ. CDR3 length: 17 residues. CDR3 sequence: CASSLLAGQRGNSPLHF. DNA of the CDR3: TGTGCCAGCAGCTTATTGGCGGGGCAGAGGGGTAATTCACCCCTCCACTTT.

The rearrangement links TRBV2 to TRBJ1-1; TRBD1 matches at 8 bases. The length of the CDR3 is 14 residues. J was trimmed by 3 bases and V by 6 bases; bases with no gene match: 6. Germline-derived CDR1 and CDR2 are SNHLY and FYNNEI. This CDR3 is CASRTTGEYTEAFF. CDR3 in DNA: TGTGCCAGCAGGACGACAGGGGAGTACACTGAAGCTTTCTTT.

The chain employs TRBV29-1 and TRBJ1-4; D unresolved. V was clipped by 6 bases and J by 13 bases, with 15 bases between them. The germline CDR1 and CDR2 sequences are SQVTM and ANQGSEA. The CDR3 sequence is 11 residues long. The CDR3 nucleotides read TGCAGCGTCTCTGACCCTTGGGGACTGTTTTTT. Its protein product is CSVSDPWGLFF.

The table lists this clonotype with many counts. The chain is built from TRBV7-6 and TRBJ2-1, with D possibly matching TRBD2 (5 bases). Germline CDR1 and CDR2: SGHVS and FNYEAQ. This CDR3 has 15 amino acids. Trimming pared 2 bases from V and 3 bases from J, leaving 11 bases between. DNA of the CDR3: TGTGCCAGCAGCTTATCAGGCGGGCTCTACAATGAGCAGTTCTTC. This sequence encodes CASSLSGGLYNEQFF.

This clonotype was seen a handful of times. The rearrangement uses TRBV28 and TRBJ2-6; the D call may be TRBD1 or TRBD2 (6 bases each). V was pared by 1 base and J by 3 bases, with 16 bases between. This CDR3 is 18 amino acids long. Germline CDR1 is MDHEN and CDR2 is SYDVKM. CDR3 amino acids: CASSLFGLHRDGANVLTF. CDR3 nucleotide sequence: TGTGCCAGCAGTTTATTCGGACTACACAGGGATGGGGCCAACGTCCTGACTTTC. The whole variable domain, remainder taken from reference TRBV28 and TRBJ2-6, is DVKVTQSSRYLVKRTGEKVFLECVQDMDHENMFWYRQDPGLGLRLIYFSYDVKMKEKGDIPEGYSVSREKKERFSLILESASTNQTSMYLCASSLFGLHRDGANVLTFGAGSRLTVL.

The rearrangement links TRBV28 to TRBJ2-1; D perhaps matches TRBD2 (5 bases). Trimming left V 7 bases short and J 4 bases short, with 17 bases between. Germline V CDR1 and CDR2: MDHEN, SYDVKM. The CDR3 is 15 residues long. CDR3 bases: TGTGCCAGCACCACCAGAACCGGGATATACAATGAGCAGTTCTTC. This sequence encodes CASTTRTGIYNEQFF.

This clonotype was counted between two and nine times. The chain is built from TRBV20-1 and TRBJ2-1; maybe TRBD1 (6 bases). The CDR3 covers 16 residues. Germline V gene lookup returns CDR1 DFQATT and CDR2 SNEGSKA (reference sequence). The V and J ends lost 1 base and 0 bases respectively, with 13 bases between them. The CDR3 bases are TGCAGTGCTAGAGTTCCAGGGGCCCTCTCCTACAATGAGCAGTTCTTC. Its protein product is CSARVPGALSYNEQFF.

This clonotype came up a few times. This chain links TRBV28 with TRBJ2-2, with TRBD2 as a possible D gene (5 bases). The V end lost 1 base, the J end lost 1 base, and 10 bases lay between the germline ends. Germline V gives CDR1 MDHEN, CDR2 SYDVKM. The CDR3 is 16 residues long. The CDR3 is CASSLSLAENTGELFF. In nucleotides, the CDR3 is TGTGCCAGCAGTTTATCCCTAGCCGAGAACACCGGGGAGCTGTTTTTT.

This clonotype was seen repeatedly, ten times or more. DNA of the CDR3: TGTGCCAGCAGCTCCCCGATACGGGCGGAGCAGTTCTTC. This translates into CASSSPIRAEQFF. V gene TRBV7-2 combines with J gene TRBJ2-1; no firm D call. V lost 4 bases to trimming and J lost 10 bases, with 14 bases between them. The CDR3 runs 13 residues. Germline lookup yields CDR1 SGHTA and CDR2 FQGNSA. The full variable domain, rest sourced from reference TRBV7-2 and TRBJ2-1, is GAGVSQSPSNKVTEKGKDVELRCDPISGHTALYWYRQSLGQGLEFLIYFQGNSAPDKSGLPSDRFSAERTGGSVSTLTIQRTQQEDSAVYLCASSSPIRAEQFFGPGTRLTVL.

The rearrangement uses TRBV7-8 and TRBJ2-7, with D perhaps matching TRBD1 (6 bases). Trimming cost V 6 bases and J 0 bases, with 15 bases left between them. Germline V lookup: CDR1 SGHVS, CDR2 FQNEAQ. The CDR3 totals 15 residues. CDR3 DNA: TGTGCCAGCAGACTCACAGGGTTGAGCTCCTACGAGCAGTACTTC. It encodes CASRLTGLSSYEQYF.

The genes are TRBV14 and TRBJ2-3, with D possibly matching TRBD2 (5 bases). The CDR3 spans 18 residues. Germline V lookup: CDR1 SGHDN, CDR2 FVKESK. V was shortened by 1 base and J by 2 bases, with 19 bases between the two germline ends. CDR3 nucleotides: TGTGCCAGCAGCCAAGTTTTTCGGGATGAGGTACACACAGATACGCAGTATTTT. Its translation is CASSQVFRDEVHTDTQYF.

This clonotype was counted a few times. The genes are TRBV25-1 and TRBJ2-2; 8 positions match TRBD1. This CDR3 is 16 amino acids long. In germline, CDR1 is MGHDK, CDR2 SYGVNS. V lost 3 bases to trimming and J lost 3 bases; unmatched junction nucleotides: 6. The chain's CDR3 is CASSDTGTGDTGELFF. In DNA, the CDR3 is TGTGCCAGCAGTGATACCGGGACAGGCGACACCGGGGAGCTGTTTTTT.

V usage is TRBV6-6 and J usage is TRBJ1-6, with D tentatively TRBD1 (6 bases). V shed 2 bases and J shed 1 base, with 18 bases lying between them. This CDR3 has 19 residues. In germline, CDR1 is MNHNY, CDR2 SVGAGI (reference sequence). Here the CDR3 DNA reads TGTGCCAGCAGTTACGACAGGACCTCCACATGGTCCTATAATTCACCCCTCCACTTT. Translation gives CASSYDRTSTWSYNSPLHF.

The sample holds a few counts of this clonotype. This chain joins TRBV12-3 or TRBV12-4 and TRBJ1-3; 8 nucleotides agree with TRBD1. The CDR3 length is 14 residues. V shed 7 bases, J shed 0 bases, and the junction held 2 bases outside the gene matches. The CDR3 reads CASTTGGSGNTIYF. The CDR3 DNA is TGTGCCAGCACTACAGGGGGCTCTGGAAACACCATATATTTT.

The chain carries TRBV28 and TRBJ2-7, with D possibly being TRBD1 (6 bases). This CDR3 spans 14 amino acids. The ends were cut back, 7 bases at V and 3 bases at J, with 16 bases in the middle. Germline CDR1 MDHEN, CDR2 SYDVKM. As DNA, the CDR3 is TGTGCCAGCACCCCACAGGGAACCCACTACGAGCAGTACTTC. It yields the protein CASTPQGTHYEQYF.

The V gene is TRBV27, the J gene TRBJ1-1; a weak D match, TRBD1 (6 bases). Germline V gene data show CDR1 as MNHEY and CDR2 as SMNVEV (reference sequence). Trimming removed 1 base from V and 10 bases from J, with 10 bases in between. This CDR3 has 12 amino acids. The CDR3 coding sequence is TGTGCCAGCAGTTTATGGGGGGGGCCAGCTTTCTTT. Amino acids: CASSLWGGPAFF.

The CDR3 here is CASRRQGQDTEAFF. For the CDR3, the DNA is TGTGCCAGTAGACGACAGGGGCAGGACACTGAAGCTTTCTTT. The chain combines TRBV19 with TRBJ1-1, with 8 bases lining up with TRBD1. With 6 bases clipped from V and 3 bases from J, the junction kept 6 bases outside the gene matches. CDR1 and CDR2 from the germline V gene are LNHDA and SQIVND (reference sequence). The CDR3 has 14 amino acids.

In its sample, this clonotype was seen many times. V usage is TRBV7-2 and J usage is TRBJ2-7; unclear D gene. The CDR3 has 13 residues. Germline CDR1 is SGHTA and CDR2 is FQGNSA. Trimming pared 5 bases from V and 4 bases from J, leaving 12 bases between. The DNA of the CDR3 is TGTGCCAGCAGCCACAGTGGCGGTTACGAGCAGTACTTC. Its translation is CASSHSGGYEQYF. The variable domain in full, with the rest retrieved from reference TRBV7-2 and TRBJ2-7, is GAGVSQSPSNKVTEKGKDVELRCDPISGHTALYWYRQSLGQGLEFLIYFQGNSAPDKSGLPSDRFSAERTGGSVSTLTIQRTQQEDSAVYLCASSHSGGYEQYFGPGTRLTVT.

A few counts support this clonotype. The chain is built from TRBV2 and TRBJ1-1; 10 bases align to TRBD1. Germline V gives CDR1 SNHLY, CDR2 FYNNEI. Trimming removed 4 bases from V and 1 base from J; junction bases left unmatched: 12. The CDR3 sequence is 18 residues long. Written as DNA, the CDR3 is TGTGCCAGCAGTGGTCCGGGACAGGGGCTCGAGGGGAACACTGAAGCTTTCTTT. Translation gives CASSGPGQGLEGNTEAFF.

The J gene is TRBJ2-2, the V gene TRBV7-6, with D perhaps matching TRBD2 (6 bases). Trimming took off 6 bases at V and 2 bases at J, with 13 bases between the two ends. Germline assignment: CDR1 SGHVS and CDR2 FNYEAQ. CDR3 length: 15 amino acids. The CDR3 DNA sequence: TGTGCCAGCAGGTCGGGGCGGGGTAACACCGGGGAGCTGTTTTTT. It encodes CASRSGRGNTGELFF.

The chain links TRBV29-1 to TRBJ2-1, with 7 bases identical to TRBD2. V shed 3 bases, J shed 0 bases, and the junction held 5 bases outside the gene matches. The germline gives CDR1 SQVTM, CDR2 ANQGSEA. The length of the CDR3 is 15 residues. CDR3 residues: CSVEATSHSYNEQFF. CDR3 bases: TGCAGCGTTGAGGCGACTAGCCACTCCTACAATGAGCAGTTCTTC.

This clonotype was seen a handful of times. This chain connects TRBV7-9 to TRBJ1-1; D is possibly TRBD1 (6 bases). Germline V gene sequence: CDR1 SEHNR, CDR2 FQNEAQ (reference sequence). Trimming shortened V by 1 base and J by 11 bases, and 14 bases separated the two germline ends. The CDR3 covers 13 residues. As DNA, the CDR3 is TGTGCCAGCAGCTTAGGGGTCGAAAGGGGGGCTTTCTTT. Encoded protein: CASSLGVERGAFF. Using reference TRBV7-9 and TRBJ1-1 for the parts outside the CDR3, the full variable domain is DTGVSQNPRHKITKRGQNVTFRCDPISEHNRLYWYRQTLGQGPEFLTYFQNEAQLEKSRLLSDRFSAERPKGSFSTLEIQRTEQGDSAMYLCASSLGVERGAFFGQGTRLTVV.

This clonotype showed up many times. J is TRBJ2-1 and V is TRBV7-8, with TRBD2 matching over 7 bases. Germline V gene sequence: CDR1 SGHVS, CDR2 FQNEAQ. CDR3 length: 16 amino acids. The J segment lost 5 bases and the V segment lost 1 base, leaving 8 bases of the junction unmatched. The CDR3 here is CASSLGFPGGNNEQFF. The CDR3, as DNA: TGTGCCAGCAGCTTAGGGTTCCCGGGGGGAAACAATGAGCAGTTCTTC.

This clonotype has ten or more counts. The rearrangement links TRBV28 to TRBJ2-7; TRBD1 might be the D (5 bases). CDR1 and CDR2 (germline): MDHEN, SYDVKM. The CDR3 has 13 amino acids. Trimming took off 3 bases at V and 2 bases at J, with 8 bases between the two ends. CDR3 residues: CASSFRTTYEQYF. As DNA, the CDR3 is TGTGCCAGCAGTTTTAGGACAACCTACGAGCAGTACTTC.

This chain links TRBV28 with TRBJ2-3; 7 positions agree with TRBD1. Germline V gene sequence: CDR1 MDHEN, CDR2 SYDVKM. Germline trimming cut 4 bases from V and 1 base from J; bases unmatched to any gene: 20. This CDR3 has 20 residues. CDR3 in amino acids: CASSSPDRPRGLDRTDTQYF. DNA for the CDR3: TGTGCCAGCAGTTCCCCGGACAGGCCTCGGGGTCTCGACCGCACAGATACGCAGTATTTT.

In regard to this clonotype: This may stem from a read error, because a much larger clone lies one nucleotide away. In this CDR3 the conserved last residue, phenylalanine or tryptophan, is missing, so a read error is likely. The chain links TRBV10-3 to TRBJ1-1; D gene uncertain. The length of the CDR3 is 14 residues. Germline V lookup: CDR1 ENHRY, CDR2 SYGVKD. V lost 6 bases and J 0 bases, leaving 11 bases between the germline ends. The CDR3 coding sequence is TGTGCCATCAGGACCCTCGGGGTGAACACTGAAGCTTTCTTA. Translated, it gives CAIRTLGVNTEAFL.